This T cell receptor beta chain is drawn from a study of radiotherapy plus CTLA-4 blockade in lung cancer. Trimming took 2 bases from V and 9 from J, leaving 17 bases between them. The CDR3 runs 15 residues. Germline V gene sequence: CDR1 MGHRA, CDR2 YSYEKL. A few counts support this clone. Repertoires were generated with immunoSEQ multiplex PCR, while TCRdb's copy carries only in-frame clones and drops some. The table records about 88,000 clones, less than 80% of them present only once. Patients had chemo-refractory metastatic non-small-cell lung cancer and received focal radiation plus CTLA-4 blockade that used ipilimumab.

The origin of this receptor is a human donor with non-small cell lung cancer that progressed on radiotherapy plus ipilimumab. The V and J genes are TRBV4-1 and TRBJ2-1; no definite D call. The starting material was peripheral blood, obtained from a patient treated with radiotherapy plus ipilimumab. CDR3 DNA sequence: TGCGCCAGCAGCCAAAACCCAGCTAGTCTTCTTGAGCAGTTCTTC. Translating it yields CASSQNPASLLEQFF.